This T cell receptor (beta chain) was identified during a study of T cell repertoires in cytomegalovirus infection. Turning to the study itself: HLA-B-restricted CMV epitopes that are well studied were used alongside recently identified HLA-C-restricted ones. Indications of both CMV infection and matching HLA type were provided by public TCR beta signatures. Study findings and constraints: CMV-specific TCR beta clonotypes restricted by HLA-C were the ones dominating the ex vivo response. Carriers of CMV plus the relevant HLA were identified by cumulative public TCR beta family frequency.

MiXCR, applied by TCRdb to the reads, yields one record per CDR3 protein. Of 100,000 to 150,000 distinct CDR3 sequences listed, roughly a third were seen once; the top ten hold around 54%. The V gene's germline CDR1 is SGHTA and CDR2 FQGNSA. Germline trimming cut 1 base from V and 15 bases from J; bases unmatched to any gene: 3. The CDR3 is made up of 11 amino acids. On this clonotype itself: Its antigen is not known.

The receptor comes from a human donor in good health (CMV status not recorded). Some clones in this sample may be carry-over from other donors' samples. V and J are TRBV7-2 and TRBJ1-5; 7 bases align to TRBD1. The starting material was CD8+ T cells from cultured PBMCs, obtained from culture after CMV antigen stimulation. For the CDR3, the DNA is TGTGCCAGCAGCTTAGGCCGGGACAGGCATTTT. Its protein product is CASSLGRDRHF.